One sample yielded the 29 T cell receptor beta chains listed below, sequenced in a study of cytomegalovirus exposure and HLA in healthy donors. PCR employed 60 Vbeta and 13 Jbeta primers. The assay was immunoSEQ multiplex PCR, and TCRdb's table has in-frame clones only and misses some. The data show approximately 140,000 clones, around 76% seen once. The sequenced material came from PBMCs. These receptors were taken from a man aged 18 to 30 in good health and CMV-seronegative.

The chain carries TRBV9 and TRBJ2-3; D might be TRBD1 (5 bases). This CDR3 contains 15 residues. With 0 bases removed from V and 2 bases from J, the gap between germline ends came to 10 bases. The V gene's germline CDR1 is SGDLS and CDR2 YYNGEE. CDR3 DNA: TGTGCCAGCAGCGTAGGGGGCGGTACCACAGATACGCAGTATTTT. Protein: CASSVGGGTTDTQYF.

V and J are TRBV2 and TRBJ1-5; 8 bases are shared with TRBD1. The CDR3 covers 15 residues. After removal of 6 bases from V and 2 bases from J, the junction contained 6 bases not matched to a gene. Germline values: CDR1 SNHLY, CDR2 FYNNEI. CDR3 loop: CASSGQGLGNQPQHF. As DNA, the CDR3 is TGTGCCAGCAGCGGACAGGGATTAGGCAATCAGCCCCAGCATTTT.

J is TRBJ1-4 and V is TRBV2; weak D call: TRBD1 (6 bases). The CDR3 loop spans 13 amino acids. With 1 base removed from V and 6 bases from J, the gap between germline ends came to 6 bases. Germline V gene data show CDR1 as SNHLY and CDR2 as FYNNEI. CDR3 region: CASSEGTDEKLFF. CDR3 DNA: TGTGCCAGCAGTGAAGGGACAGATGAAAAACTGTTTTTT.

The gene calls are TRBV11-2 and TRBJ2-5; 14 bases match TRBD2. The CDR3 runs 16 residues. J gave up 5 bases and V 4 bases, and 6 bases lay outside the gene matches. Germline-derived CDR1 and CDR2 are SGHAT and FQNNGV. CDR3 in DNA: TGTGCCAGCAGCTCAGGGACTAGCGGGGGACCCGAGACCCAGTACTTC. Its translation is CASSSGTSGGPETQYF. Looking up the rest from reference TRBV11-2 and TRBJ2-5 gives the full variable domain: EAGVAQSPRYKIIEKRQSVAFWCNPISGHATLYWYQQILGQGPKLLIQFQNNGVVDDSQLPKDRFSAERLKGVDSTLKIQPAKLEDSAVYLCASSSGTSGGPETQYFGPGTRLLVL.

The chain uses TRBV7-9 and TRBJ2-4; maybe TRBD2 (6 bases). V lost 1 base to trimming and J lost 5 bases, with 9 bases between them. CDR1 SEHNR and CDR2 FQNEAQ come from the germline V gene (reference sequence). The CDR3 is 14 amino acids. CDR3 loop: CASSLGGNENIQYF. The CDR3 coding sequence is TGTGCCAGCAGCTTAGGCGGGAACGAAAACATTCAGTACTTC. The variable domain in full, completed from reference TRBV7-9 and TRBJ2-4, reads DTGVSQNPRHKITKRGQNVTFRCDPISEHNRLYWYRQTLGQGPEFLTYFQNEAQLEKSRLLSDRFSAERPKGSFSTLEIQRTEQGDSAMYLCASSLGGNENIQYFGAGTRLSVL.

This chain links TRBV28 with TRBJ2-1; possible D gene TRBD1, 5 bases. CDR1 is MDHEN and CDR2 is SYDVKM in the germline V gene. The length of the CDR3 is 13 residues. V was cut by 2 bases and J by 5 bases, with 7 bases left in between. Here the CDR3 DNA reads TGTGCCAGCAGTTTAACAGGCGACAATGAGCAGTTCTTC. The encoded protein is CASSLTGDNEQFF. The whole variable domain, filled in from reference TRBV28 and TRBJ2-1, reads DVKVTQSSRYLVKRTGEKVFLECVQDMDHENMFWYRQDPGLGLRLIYFSYDVKMKEKGDIPEGYSVSREKKERFSLILESASTNQTSMYLCASSLTGDNEQFFGPGTRLTVL.

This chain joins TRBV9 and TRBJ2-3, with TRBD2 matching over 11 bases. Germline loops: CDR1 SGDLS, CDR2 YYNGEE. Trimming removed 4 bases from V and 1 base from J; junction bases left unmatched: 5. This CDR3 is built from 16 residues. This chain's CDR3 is CASSRTSGGRTDTQYF. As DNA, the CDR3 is TGTGCCAGCAGCCGAACTAGCGGGGGCCGCACAGATACGCAGTATTTT. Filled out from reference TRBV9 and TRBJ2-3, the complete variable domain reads DSGVTQTPKHLITATGQRVTLRCSPRSGDLSVYWYQQSLDQGLQFLIQYYNGEERAKGNILERFSAQQFPDLHSELNLSSLELGDSALYFCASSRTSGGRTDTQYFGPGTRLTVL.

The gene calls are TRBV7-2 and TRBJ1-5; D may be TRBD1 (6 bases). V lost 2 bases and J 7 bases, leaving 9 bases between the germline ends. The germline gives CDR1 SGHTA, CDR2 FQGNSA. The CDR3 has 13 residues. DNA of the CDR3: TGTGCCAGCAGCTTATCAGGGGTACAGCCCCAGCATTTT. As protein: CASSLSGVQPQHF. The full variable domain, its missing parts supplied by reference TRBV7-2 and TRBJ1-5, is GAGVSQSPSNKVTEKGKDVELRCDPISGHTALYWYRQSLGQGLEFLIYFQGNSAPDKSGLPSDRFSAERTGGSVSTLTIQRTQQEDSAVYLCASSLSGVQPQHFGDGTRLSIL.

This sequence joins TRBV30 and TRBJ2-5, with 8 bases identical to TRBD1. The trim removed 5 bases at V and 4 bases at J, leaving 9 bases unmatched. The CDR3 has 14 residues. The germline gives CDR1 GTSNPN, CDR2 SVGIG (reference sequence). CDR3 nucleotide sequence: TGTGCCTGGGCCAGGGGGCTTTTGGGAGAGACCCAGTACTTC. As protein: CAWARGLLGETQYF.

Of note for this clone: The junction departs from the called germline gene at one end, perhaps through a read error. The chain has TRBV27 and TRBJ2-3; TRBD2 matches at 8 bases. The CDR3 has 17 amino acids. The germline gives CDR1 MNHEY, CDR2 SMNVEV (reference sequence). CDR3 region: CASSLSAGPRTSRPQHF. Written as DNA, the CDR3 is TGTGCCAGCAGTTTATCGGCGGGGCCCCGGACTAGCCGGCCCCAACACTTT.

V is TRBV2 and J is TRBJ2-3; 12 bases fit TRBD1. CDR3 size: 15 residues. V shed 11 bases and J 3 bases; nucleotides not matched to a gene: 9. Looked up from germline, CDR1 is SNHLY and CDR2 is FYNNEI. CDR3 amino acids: CAPAGDRGPTDTQYF. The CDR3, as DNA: TGTGCCCCCGCGGGGGACAGGGGGCCGACAGATACGCAGTATTTT.

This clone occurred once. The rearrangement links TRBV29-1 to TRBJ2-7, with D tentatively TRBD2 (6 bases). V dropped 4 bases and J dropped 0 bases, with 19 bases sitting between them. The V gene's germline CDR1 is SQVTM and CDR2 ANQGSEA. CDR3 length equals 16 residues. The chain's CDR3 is CSVGKGGTVSSYEQYF. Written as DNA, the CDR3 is TGCAGCGTTGGAAAGGGCGGGACCGTGAGCTCCTACGAGCAGTACTTC.

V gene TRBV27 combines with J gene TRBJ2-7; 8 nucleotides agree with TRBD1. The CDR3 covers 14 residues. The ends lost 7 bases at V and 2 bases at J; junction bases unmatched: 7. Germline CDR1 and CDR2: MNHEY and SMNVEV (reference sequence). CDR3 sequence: CASNTGGSTYEQYF. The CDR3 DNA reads TGTGCCAGCAACACAGGGGGTTCGACCTACGAGCAGTACTTC.

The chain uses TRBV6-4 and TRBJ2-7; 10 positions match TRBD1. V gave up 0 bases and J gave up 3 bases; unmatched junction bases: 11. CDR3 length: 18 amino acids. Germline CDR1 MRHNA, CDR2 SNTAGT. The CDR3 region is CASSDSYWGQGTRYEQYF. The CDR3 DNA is TGTGCCAGCAGTGACTCGTACTGGGGACAGGGGACGCGCTACGAGCAGTACTTC.

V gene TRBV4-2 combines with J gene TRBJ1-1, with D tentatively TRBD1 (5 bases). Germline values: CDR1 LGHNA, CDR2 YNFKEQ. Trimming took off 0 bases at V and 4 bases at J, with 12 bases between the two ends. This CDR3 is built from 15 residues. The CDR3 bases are TGTGCCAGCAGCCAAGATGAGGTCGGGGGCACTGAAGCTTTCTTT. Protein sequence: CASSQDEVGGTEAFF.

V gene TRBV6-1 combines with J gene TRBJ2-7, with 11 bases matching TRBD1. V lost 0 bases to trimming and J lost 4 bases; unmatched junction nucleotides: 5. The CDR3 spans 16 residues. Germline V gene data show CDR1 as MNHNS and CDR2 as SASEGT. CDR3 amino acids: CASSEAQDRGRYEQYF. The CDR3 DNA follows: TGTGCCAGCAGTGAAGCGCAGGACAGGGGGCGTTACGAGCAGTACTTC.

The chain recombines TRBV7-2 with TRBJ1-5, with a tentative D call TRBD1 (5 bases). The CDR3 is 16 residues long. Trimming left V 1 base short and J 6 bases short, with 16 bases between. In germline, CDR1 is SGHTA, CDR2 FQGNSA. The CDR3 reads CASSLVRGTVGQPQHF. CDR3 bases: TGTGCCAGCAGCTTAGTGCGGGGGACGGTTGGTCAGCCCCAGCATTTT. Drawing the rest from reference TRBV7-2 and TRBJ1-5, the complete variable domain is GAGVSQSPSNKVTEKGKDVELRCDPISGHTALYWYRQSLGQGLEFLIYFQGNSAPDKSGLPSDRFSAERTGGSVSTLTIQRTQQEDSAVYLCASSLVRGTVGQPQHFGDGTRLSIL.

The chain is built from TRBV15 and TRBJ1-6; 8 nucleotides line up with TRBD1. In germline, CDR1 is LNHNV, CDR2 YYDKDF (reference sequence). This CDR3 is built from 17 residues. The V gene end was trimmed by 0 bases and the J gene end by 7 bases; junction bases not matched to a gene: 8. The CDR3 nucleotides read TGTGCCACCAGCAGAGAAAGGCAGGGGGCGAGAAATTCACCCCTCCACTTT. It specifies CATSRERQGARNSPLHF.

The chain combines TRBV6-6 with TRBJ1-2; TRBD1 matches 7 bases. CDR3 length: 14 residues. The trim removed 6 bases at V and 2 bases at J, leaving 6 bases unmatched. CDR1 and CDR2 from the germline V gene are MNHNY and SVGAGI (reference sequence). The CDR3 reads CASRGGGINYGYTF. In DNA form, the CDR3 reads TGTGCCAGCAGAGGGGGCGGGATCAACTATGGCTACACCTTC.

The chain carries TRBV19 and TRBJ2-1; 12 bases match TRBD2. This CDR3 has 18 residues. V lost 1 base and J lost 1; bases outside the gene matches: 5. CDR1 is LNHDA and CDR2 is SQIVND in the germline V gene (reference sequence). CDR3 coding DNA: TGTGCCAGTAGTATAGTGGTCCTAGCGGGGGGGTCCTACAATGAGCAGTTCTTC. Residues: CASSIVVLAGGSYNEQFF.

The CDR3: CASSTPPAGGEQYF. As DNA, the CDR3 is TGTGCCAGCAGTACACCCCCGGCTGGCGGCGAGCAGTACTTC. This chain connects TRBV28 to TRBJ2-7; D is undetermined. The V and J ends lost 5 bases and 6 bases respectively, with 17 bases between them. The CDR3 covers 14 residues. CDR1 is MDHEN and CDR2 is SYDVKM in the germline V gene. Complete variable domain (other parts from reference TRBV28 and TRBJ2-7): DVKVTQSSRYLVKRTGEKVFLECVQDMDHENMFWYRQDPGLGLRLIYFSYDVKMKEKGDIPEGYSVSREKKERFSLILESASTNQTSMYLCASSTPPAGGEQYFGPGTRLTVT.

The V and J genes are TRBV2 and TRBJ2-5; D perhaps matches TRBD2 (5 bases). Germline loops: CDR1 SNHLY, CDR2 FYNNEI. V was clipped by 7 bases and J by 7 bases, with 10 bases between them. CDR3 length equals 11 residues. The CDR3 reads CASTKEGTQYF. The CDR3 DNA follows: TGTGCCAGCACAAAAGAGGGGACCCAGTACTTC.

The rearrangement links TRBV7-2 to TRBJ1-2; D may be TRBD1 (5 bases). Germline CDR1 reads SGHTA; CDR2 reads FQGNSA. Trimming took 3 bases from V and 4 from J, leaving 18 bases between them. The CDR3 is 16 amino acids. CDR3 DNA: TGTGCCAGCAGCTTGGGGCCGACAGCAATCGGCTATGGCTACACCTTC. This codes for CASSLGPTAIGYGYTF.

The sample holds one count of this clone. CDR3 region: CASSSGQGSLLAFF. CDR3 DNA sequence: TGTGCCAGCAGTTCGGGACAGGGGTCGTTATTAGCTTTCTTT. The chain carries TRBV11-3 and TRBJ1-1, with TRBD1 matching over 10 bases. This CDR3 spans 14 amino acids. Per the germline V gene, CDR1 is SGHNT and CDR2 is YENEEA. V lost 6 bases, J lost 10 bases, and 11 bases stayed unmatched.

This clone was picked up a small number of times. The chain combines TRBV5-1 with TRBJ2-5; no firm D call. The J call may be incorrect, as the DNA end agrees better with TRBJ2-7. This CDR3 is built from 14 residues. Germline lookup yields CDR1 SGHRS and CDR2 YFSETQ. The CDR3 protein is CASSLGPELSEQYF. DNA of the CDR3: TGCGCCAGCAGCTTGGGCCCCGAACTGAGCGAGCAGTACTTC.

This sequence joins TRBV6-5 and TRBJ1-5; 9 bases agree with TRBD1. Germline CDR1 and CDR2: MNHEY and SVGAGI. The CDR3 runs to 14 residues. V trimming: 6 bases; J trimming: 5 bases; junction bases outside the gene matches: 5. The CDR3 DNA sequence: TGTGCCAGCAGACCAGACAGGGGGGATCAGCCCCAGCATTTT. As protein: CASRPDRGDQPQHF.

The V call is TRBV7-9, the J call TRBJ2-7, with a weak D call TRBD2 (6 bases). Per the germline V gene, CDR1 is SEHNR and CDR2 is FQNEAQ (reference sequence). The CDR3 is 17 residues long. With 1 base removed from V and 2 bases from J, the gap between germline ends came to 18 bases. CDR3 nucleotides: TGTGCCAGCAGCTTAGGACTAGAGGATAAGACCCCCTACGAGCAGTACTTC. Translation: CASSLGLEDKTPYEQYF.

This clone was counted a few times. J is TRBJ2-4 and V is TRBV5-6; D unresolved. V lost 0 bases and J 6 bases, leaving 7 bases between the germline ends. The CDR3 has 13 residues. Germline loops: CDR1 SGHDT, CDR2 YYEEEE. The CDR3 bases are TGTGCCAGCAGCTTGGGGCAAATAAACATTCAGTACTTC. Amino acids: CASSLGQINIQYF.

CDR3 amino acids: CASSYRDRQETQYF. The DNA of the CDR3 is TGCGCCAGCAGCTACCGGGACAGGCAAGAGACCCAGTACTTC. The V gene is TRBV5-1, the J gene TRBJ2-5; 8 bases are shared with TRBD1. The germline V gene has CDR1 SGHRS and CDR2 YFSETQ. CDR3 length equals 14 residues. The ends lost 3 bases at V and 2 bases at J; junction bases unmatched: 3.